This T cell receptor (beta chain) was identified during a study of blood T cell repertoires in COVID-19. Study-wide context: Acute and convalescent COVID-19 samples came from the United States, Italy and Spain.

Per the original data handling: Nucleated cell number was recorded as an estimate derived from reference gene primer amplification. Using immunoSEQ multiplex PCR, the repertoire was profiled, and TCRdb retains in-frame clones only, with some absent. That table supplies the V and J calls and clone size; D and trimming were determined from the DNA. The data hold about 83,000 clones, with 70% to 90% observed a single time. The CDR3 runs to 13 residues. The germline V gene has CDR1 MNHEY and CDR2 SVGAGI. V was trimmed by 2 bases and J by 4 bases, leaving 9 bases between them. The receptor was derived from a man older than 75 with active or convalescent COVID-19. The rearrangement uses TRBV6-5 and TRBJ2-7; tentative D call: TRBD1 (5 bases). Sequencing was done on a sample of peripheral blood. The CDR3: CASSYRQGYEQYV. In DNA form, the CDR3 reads TGTGCCAGCAGTTACCGGCAGGGATACGAGCAGTACGTC.